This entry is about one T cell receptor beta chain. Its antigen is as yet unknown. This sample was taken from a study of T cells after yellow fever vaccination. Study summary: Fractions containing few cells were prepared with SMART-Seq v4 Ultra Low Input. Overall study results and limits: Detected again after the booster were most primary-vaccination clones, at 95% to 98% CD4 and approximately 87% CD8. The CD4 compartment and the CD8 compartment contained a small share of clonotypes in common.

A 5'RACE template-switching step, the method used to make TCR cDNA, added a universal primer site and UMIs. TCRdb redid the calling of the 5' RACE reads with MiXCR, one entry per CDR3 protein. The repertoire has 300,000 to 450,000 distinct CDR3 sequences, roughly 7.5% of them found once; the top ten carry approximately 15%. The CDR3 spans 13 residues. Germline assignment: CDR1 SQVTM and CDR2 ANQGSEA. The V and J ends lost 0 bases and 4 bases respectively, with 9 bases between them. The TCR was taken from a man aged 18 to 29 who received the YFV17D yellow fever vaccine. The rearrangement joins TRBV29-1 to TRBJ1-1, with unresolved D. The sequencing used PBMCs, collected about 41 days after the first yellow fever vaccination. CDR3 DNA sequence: TGCAGCGTTGAAGAAGTAAAGGGCACTGAAGCTTTCTTT. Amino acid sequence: CSVEEVKGTEAFF.